This T cell receptor (beta chain) was documented in a study of T cell repertoires in cytomegalovirus infection. Study at large: Carrying CMV and the relevant HLA type showed in public TCR beta signatures.

This clonotype appeared many times. The antigen remains unidentified. Study-level points and caveats: The cumulative frequency of public TCR beta families identified carriers of CMV plus the relevant HLA. HLA-C-restricted CMV-specific TCR beta clonotypes prevailed in the ex vivo response.

Germline assignment: CDR1 SGHTA and CDR2 FQGTGA. The CDR3 length is 14 residues. Trimming took 4 bases from V and 3 from J, leaving 9 bases between them. TCRdb fed the reads into MiXCR, producing one record per CDR3 protein. The sample has more than 500,000 distinct CDR3 sequences, about 15% seen once; the top ten hold approximately 24%. V gene TRBV7-3 combines with J gene TRBJ2-2; D might be TRBD2 (6 bases). The sample comprised CD8+ T cells from PBMCs. This sequence originates from a human donor in good health (CMV status not recorded). Some clones in this sample may be carry-over from other donors' samples. The CDR3 bases are TGTGCCAGCAGCTGGGGGGTAGACACCGGGGAGCTGTTTTTT. Its protein is CASSWGVDTGELFF.